This T cell receptor (beta chain) was sequenced during a study of CD8 T cells in Susac syndrome. In the study overall: When their blood was taken, the Susac syndrome patients had either not yet had any therapy, were taking corticosteroids, or were taking intravenous immunoglobulin alone. Overall study results and limits: Susac-specific public clones in total CD8+ repertoires numbered some 16; in CD8+ TEMRA repertoires, they numbered a few.

The CDR3 has 14 amino acids. Germline CDR1 and CDR2: DFQATT and SNEGSKA (reference sequence). Negative isolation was applied to CD8+ and CD4+ T cells, and FACS enrichment was applied to TEMRA cells. The authors reverse transcribed roughly 0.5 to 1 ug RNA with random hexamers. Across 54 Vbeta and 13 Jbeta, TCR beta CDR3 was amplified with immunoSEQ multiplex PCR. TCRdb called the immunoSEQ multiplex PCR reads again in MiXCR, with one record for every CDR3 protein. The sample records 75,000 to 95,000 distinct CDR3 sequences, 85% to 95% being singletons. With respect to this clonotype: Its antigen is as yet unknown. An end of the junction does not agree with germline; a read error may underlie this.

Sequencing was performed on CD8+ T cells from PBMCs. The V and J genes are TRBV20-1 and TRBJ1-4, with D possibly matching TRBD1 (6 bases). The TCR originated in a human donor with Susac syndrome. The CDR3 is CSARETGHNEKLFF. The CDR3 coding sequence is TGCAGTGCGAGAGAGACAGGCCACAATGAAAAACTGTTTTTT.